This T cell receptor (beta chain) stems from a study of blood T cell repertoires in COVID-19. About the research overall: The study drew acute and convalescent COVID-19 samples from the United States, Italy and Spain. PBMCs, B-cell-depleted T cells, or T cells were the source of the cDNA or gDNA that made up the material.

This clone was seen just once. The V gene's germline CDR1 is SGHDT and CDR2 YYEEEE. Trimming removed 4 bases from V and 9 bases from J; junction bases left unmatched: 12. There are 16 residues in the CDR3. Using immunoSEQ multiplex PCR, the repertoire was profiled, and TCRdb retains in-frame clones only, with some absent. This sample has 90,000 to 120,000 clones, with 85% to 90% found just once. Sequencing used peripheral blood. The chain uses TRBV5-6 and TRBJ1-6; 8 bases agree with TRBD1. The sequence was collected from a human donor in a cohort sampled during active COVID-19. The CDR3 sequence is CASSGGTGSMASPLHF. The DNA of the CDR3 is TGTGCCAGCAGCGGAGGGACAGGTTCAATGGCTTCACCCCTCCACTTT.